The 23 T cell receptor beta chains reported below all come from one sample, sequenced in a study of molecular identifiers for immune sequencing clone quantification. Via MiXCR, TCRdb re-called the PCR reads, giving one row per CDR3 protein. The table lists hundreds of thousands of distinct CDR3 sequences, roughly 23% of them singletons, with 0.65% to 0.95% in the top ten. The source material was naive CD8+ T cells from blood, with Jurkat cell RNA spiked in. Regarding subset: FACS-sorted CD8+CD4-CCR7+CD45RA+ naive T cells. Receptors originate from a human donor in good health. Some libraries in this study had Jurkat cell RNA spiked in.

Points on this clonotype: At one end the junction does not follow the germline gene, possibly because of a read error. V usage is TRBV6-2 or TRBV6-3 and J usage is TRBJ1-5; 9 nucleotides line up with TRBD1. The CDR3 runs 14 residues. Germline CDR1 reads MNHEY; CDR2 reads SVGEGT. The chain's CDR3 is CASRSTGGNQPRHF. The CDR3 DNA reads TGTGCCAGTAGGTCGACAGGGGGTAATCAGCCCCGGCATTTT.

This clonotype has at least ten counts. V gene TRBV20-1 combines with J gene TRBJ2-2; 9 nucleotides agree with TRBD1. The CDR3 extends over 15 amino acids. In germline, CDR1 is DFQATT, CDR2 SNEGSKA (reference sequence). V gave up 6 bases and J gave up 4 bases; unmatched junction bases: 9. The CDR3 sequence is CSAAGTGFRTGELFF. The CDR3, as DNA: TGCAGTGCGGCCGGGACAGGGTTTCGCACCGGGGAGCTGTTTTTT.

This chain joins TRBV5-1 and TRBJ2-5; D may be TRBD2 (6 bases). Trimming left V 1 base short and J 0 bases short, with 10 bases between. The CDR3 contains 15 residues. Germline V gene data show CDR1 as SGHRS and CDR2 as YFSETQ. The DNA for the CDR3 is TGCGCCAGCAGCTTGTTTGGGGGGTACCAAGAGACCCAGTACTTC. This translates into CASSLFGGYQETQYF.

A word on this clonotype: A much larger clone lies a single base off, so this may be a read error. V usage is TRBV20-1 and J usage is TRBJ2-7; TRBD1 agrees at 8 bases. CDR3 length: 14 amino acids. Trimming removed 1 base from V and 3 bases from J; junction bases left unmatched: 5. Per germline, CDR1 DFQATT and CDR2 SNEGSKA (reference sequence). CDR3 DNA: TGCAGTGCTAGAGGGCCAGGGGGCATCTACGAGCAGTACTTC. It yields the protein CSARGPGGIYEQYF.

The table lists this clonotype with many counts. This rearrangement joins TRBV4-1 to TRBJ1-2; no clear D gene. CDR3 length: 14 amino acids. Germline-derived CDR1 and CDR2 are MGHRA and YSYEKL. Trimming cost V 0 bases and J 1 base, with 6 bases left between them. The CDR3 nucleotides read TGCGCCAGCAGCCAAGATAAGGGTAACTATGGCTACACCTTC. Its translation is CASSQDKGNYGYTF.

V and J are TRBV12-3 or TRBV12-4 and TRBJ2-3; 7 nucleotides match TRBD1. With 4 bases clipped from V and 0 bases from J, the junction kept 10 bases outside the gene matches. This CDR3 has 17 amino acids. The CDR3 coding sequence is TGTGCCAGCAGTTCCCTGAGCCCGGGACAGAGCACAGATACGCAGTATTTT. This encodes CASSSLSPGQSTDTQYF.

This clonotype showed up many times. The gene calls are TRBV4-3 and TRBJ2-7; D assignment may be TRBD1 or TRBD2 (5 bases each). Between the trimmed V and J ends, which lost 4 bases and 2 bases, there was a span of 18 bases. This CDR3 has 16 residues. Germline loops: CDR1 LGHNA, CDR2 YSLEER. The CDR3 DNA is TGCGCCAGCAGCCCGTCTATAGGGGACCAAGCCTACGAGCAGTACTTC. Amino acids: CASSPSIGDQAYEQYF.

Details on this clonotype: One end of the junction fails to match germline, which may point to a read error. The chain links TRBV30 to TRBJ2-6, with unresolved D. Germline V gives CDR1 GTSNPN, CDR2 SVGIG (reference sequence). This CDR3 is 14 amino acids long. CDR3 nucleotide sequence: TGTGCCTGGGCCCTAGGGTCTGCGGCCAACGTCCTGACTTTC. It codes for CAWALGSAANVLTF.

This clonotype was counted a few times. This sequence joins TRBV15 and TRBJ2-3; the D gene is possibly TRBD1 (6 bases). Germline V CDR1 and CDR2: LNHNV, YYDKDF (reference sequence). V was clipped by 3 bases and J by 2 bases, with 21 bases between them. This CDR3 has 18 amino acids. The CDR3 DNA reads TGTGCCACCAGCAGTGATAATCCGGGACAACCTATCACAGATACGCAGTATTTT. It translates to CATSSDNPGQPITDTQYF.

There are a few counts of this clonotype. V and J are TRBV6-6 and TRBJ2-1; 8 nucleotides match TRBD2. Germline values: CDR1 MNHNY, CDR2 SVGAGI (reference sequence). V shed 3 bases, J shed 4 bases, and the junction held 2 bases outside the gene matches. The CDR3 contains 14 residues. The CDR3 spells CASSYTGGYNEQFF. The DNA of the CDR3 is TGTGCCAGCAGTTATACGGGAGGGTACAATGAGCAGTTCTTC.

On this clonotype itself: This may arise from a read error, as a much more abundant clone is one base away. The V and J genes are TRBV14 and TRBJ1-1, with 7 bases that match TRBD1. In germline, CDR1 is SGHDN, CDR2 FVKESK. The CDR3 loop spans 13 amino acids. The CDR3 region is CGSRQGQTPEAFF. CDR3 bases: TGTGGCAGCAGACAGGGACAGACCCCTGAAGCTTTCTTT. Full variable domain (outside the CDR3, taken from reference TRBV14 and TRBJ1-1): EAGVTQFPSHSVIEKGQTVTLRCDPISGHDNLYWYRRVMGKEIKFLLHFVKESKQDESGMPNNRFLAERTGGTYSTLKVQPAELEDSGVYFCGSRQGQTPEAFFGQGTRLTVV.

This clonotype has at least ten counts. This chain connects TRBV6-5 to TRBJ2-3; D unclear. Trimming removed 6 bases from V and 7 bases from J, with 11 bases in between. The CDR3 is 12 amino acids. Germline V lookup: CDR1 MNHEY, CDR2 SVGAGI. Here the CDR3 DNA reads TGTGCCAGCAGCCCCGAGTTTTATACGCAGTATTTT. Encoded protein: CASSPEFYTQYF.

This clonotype was counted between two and nine times. The chain employs TRBV27 and TRBJ1-1; no firm D call. The CDR3 is 13 residues long. Germline V gives CDR1 MNHEY, CDR2 SMNVEV (reference sequence). The V gene lost 7 bases and the J gene lost 5 bases, with 14 bases spanning the gap. CDR3 in amino acids: CASTSSGFTEAFF. The CDR3 DNA is TGTGCCAGCACGAGCTCAGGATTTACTGAAGCTTTCTTT.

The chain carries TRBV14 and TRBJ2-5, with 7 bases identical to TRBD1. The V and J ends lost 6 bases and 13 bases, in that order; junction bases with no gene match: 17. Germline loops: CDR1 SGHDN, CDR2 FVKESK. The CDR3 totals 14 residues. The CDR3 protein is CASRQKIPQGRRYF. Written as DNA, the CDR3 is TGTGCCAGCAGACAGAAAATTCCACAGGGGCGGAGGTACTTC. Filled out from reference TRBV14 and TRBJ2-5, the complete variable domain reads EAGVTQFPSHSVIEKGQTVTLRCDPISGHDNLYWYRRVMGKEIKFLLHFVKESKQDESGMPNNRFLAERTGGTYSTLKVQPAELEDSGVYFCASRQKIPQGRRYFGPGTRLLVL.

This clonotype was detected ten times or more. V gene TRBV28 combines with J gene TRBJ2-2; a weak D match, TRBD1 (6 bases). The CDR3 spans 15 residues. From germline, CDR1 is MDHEN and CDR2 SYDVKM. V shed 3 bases and J shed 1 base, with 9 bases lying between them. This chain's CDR3 is CASSFPTGNTGELFF. The CDR3 DNA reads as TGTGCCAGCAGTTTCCCGACAGGGAACACCGGGGAGCTGTTTTTT. Filled out from reference TRBV28 and TRBJ2-2, the complete variable domain reads DVKVTQSSRYLVKRTGEKVFLECVQDMDHENMFWYRQDPGLGLRLIYFSYDVKMKEKGDIPEGYSVSREKKERFSLILESASTNQTSMYLCASSFPTGNTGELFFGEGSRLTVL.

This clonotype was picked up many times. This sequence joins TRBV20-1 and TRBJ2-7; 12 bases line up with TRBD2. This CDR3 contains 14 residues. Germline assignment: CDR1 DFQATT and CDR2 SNEGSKA (reference sequence). V lost 5 bases and J lost 6; bases outside the gene matches: 8. CDR3 nucleotides: TGCAGTGCTGCTACTAGCGGGAGGACGGGCGAGCAGTACTTC. Translated: CSAATSGRTGEQYF.

CDR3 coding DNA: TGTGCCAGCAGCTTGGGGGCCTCCCAAGAGACCCAGTACTTC. Its translation is CASSLGASQETQYF. This sequence joins TRBV11-2 and TRBJ2-5; possible D gene TRBD1, 6 bases. V was pared by 3 bases and J by 1 base, with 9 bases between. Germline assignment: CDR1 SGHAT and CDR2 FQNNGV. This CDR3 is 14 amino acids long.

Turning to this clonotype: A junction end diverges from the germline sequence, so it may reflect a read error. This chain joins TRBV4-3 and TRBJ2-2; 9 positions match TRBD1. The CDR3 totals 16 residues. Germline V gene sequence: CDR1 LGHNA, CDR2 YSLEER. CDR3 residues: CASSQGDRVYTGEPFF. CDR3 coding DNA: TGCGCCAGCAGCCAAGGGGACAGGGTGTACACCGGGGAGCCGTTTTTT.

This clonotype has ten or more counts. The chain carries TRBV7-9 and TRBJ1-1; the D gene is possibly TRBD1 (6 bases). Germline lookup yields CDR1 SEHNR and CDR2 FQNEAQ (reference sequence). Trimming cost V 8 bases and J 1 base, with 17 bases left between them. The length of the CDR3 is 15 residues. CDR3 loop: CASLPPGARNTEAFF. Here the CDR3 DNA reads TGTGCCAGCCTCCCCCCAGGGGCCAGGAACACTGAAGCTTTCTTT.

The table lists this clonotype with a few counts. V gene TRBV7-9 combines with J gene TRBJ2-3; D assignment may be TRBD1 or TRBD2 (5 bases each). The germline V gene encodes CDR1 SEHNR and CDR2 FQNEAQ (reference sequence). This CDR3 has 15 amino acids. Trimming removed 5 bases from V and 5 bases from J, with 17 bases in between. CDR3 sequence (DNA): TGTGCCAGCAGCCCCATCAGGGCCGCGGGAGATACGCAGTATTTT. Translated: CASSPIRAAGDTQYF.

As to this clonotype: It may be a read error: a sequence one base away is much more abundant. V is TRBV7-3 and J is TRBJ2-3; TRBD2 might be the D (5 bases). The CDR3 has 15 residues. Germline CDR1 SGHTA, CDR2 FQGTGA. The DNA of the CDR3 is TGTGCCTGCAGCTTTGGAGCGACGAGGGCAGATACGCAGTATTTT. This gives the protein CACSFGATRADTQYF.

The rearrangement links TRBV2 to TRBJ1-1; D is unclear. Germline lookup yields CDR1 SNHLY and CDR2 FYNNEI. The V end was cut by 5 bases, the J end by 1 base, with 14 bases between. CDR3 length: 15 residues. The CDR3 loop is CASSWTGIGNTEAFF. Here the CDR3 DNA reads TGTGCCAGCAGTTGGACGGGAATAGGGAACACTGAAGCTTTCTTT. Using reference TRBV2 and TRBJ1-1 for the parts outside the CDR3, the full variable domain is EPEVTQTPSHQVTQMGQEVILRCVPISNHLYFYWYRQILGQKVEFLVSFYNNEISEKSEIFDDQFSVERPDGSNFTLKIRSTKLEDSAMYFCASSWTGIGNTEAFFGQGTRLTVV.

This clonotype has ten or more counts. The chain is built from TRBV12-5 and TRBJ2-3; 9 nucleotides agree with TRBD2. Germline V gene lookup returns CDR1 LGHNT and CDR2 FRNRAP. The CDR3 extends over 15 amino acids. V lost 5 bases and J lost 6; bases outside the gene matches: 9. The DNA for the CDR3 is TGTGCTAGTGGTGATGCGGGGGGGCCGATGGATACGCAGTATTTT. Translation gives CASGDAGGPMDTQYF.